The 19 T cell receptor beta chains given below trace back to one sample, sequenced in a study of T cell responses to AZD1222 COVID-19 vaccine. Some clones are missing from TCRdb's copy, which holds only in-frame ones; the method was immunoSEQ multiplex PCR. The table lists about 140,000 clones, 92% of them singletons. The starting material was peripheral blood, obtained on day 0 of AZD1222 vaccination. These TCRs come from an adult in good health.

This rearrangement joins TRBV7-6 to TRBJ1-1; 7 bases match TRBD1. This CDR3 contains 13 residues. The junction had 4 bases not matched to a gene; V was cut back by 4 bases and J by 5 bases. The germline CDR1 and CDR2 sequences are SGHVS and FNYEAQ. The CDR3 sequence is CASSSSQGTEAFF. The CDR3 DNA is TGTGCCAGCAGCTCCTCACAGGGGACTGAAGCTTTCTTT.

This chain connects TRBV28 to TRBJ2-4; D gene uncertain. V lost 5 bases and J 7 bases, leaving 21 bases between the germline ends. The CDR3 has 16 amino acids. The germline V gene encodes CDR1 MDHEN and CDR2 SYDVKM. This CDR3 is CASSINQYSASNIQYF. The CDR3 region has the DNA TGTGCCAGCAGTATCAACCAGTACTCAGCCAGTAACATTCAGTACTTC.

The rearrangement joins TRBV3-1 (or the pseudogene TRBV3-2) to TRBJ1-3, with D tentatively TRBD1 (5 bases). The CDR3 is made up of 15 amino acids. The germline CDR1 and CDR2 sequences are LGHDT and YNNKEL (reference sequence). V lost 1 base and J lost 2, with 9 bases in between. The CDR3 DNA is TGTGCCAGCAGCCAAGGTGGGGGGGCTGGAAACACCATATATTTT. Its translation: CASSQGGGAGNTIYF.

The chain's CDR3 is CASSLTSGRGETQYF. The CDR3 DNA is TGTGCCAGCAGCCTGACTAGCGGGAGGGGAGAGACCCAGTACTTC. This sequence joins TRBV7-2 and TRBJ2-5, with 14 positions matching TRBD2. The CDR3 sequence is 15 residues long. The junction had 3 bases not matched to a gene; V was cut back by 5 bases and J by 4 bases. Germline lookup yields CDR1 SGHTA and CDR2 FQGNSA. Full variable domain (remainder filled in from reference TRBV7-2 and TRBJ2-5): GAGVSQSPSNKVTEKGKDVELRCDPISGHTALYWYRQSLGQGLEFLIYFQGNSAPDKSGLPSDRFSAERTGGSVSTLTIQRTQQEDSAVYLCASSLTSGRGETQYFGPGTRLLVL.

J is TRBJ2-7 and V is TRBV27; 9 nucleotides align to TRBD1. From germline, CDR1 is MNHEY and CDR2 SMNVEV (reference sequence). The V segment lost 3 bases and the J segment 0 bases; nucleotides outside the gene matches: 3. There are 15 residues in the CDR3. Here the CDR3 DNA reads TGTGCCAGCAGTTTTACAGGGGGCAACTCCTACGAGCAGTACTTC. It specifies CASSFTGGNSYEQYF.

In DNA form, the CDR3 reads TGTGCCAGCAGTTTATATGCAACTAATGAAAAACTGTTTTTT. Amino acid sequence: CASSLYATNEKLFF. The chain joins TRBV28 to TRBJ1-4; no clear D. The CDR3 is made up of 14 amino acids. The V and J ends lost 1 base and 0 bases respectively, with 3 bases between them. Germline CDR1 is MDHEN and CDR2 is SYDVKM.

The chain recombines TRBV29-1 with TRBJ2-7; no definite D call. Germline V lookup: CDR1 SQVTM, CDR2 ANQGSEA. Deletions cut 3 bases from V and 0 bases from J, with 12 bases between. This CDR3 has 14 residues. The CDR3 is CSVEGWASSYEQYF. CDR3 coding DNA: TGCAGCGTTGAGGGTTGGGCCAGCTCCTACGAGCAGTACTTC.

This chain connects TRBV5-6 to TRBJ2-3, with 9 bases aligning to TRBD1. After removal of 2 bases from V and 4 bases from J, the junction contained 5 bases not matched to a gene. The CDR3 totals 15 residues. Germline V CDR1 and CDR2: SGHDT, YYEEEE. In DNA form, the CDR3 reads TGTGCCAGCAGCTTCCCGGGACAGGGTCCAGATACGCAGTATTTT. Translated, it gives CASSFPGQGPDTQYF.

The chain employs TRBV10-3 and TRBJ2-2; D is ambiguous. The CDR3 runs to 12 residues. In germline, CDR1 is ENHRY, CDR2 SYGVKD. The V end was cut by 6 bases, the J end by 0 bases, with 2 bases between. The CDR3 loop reads CAIRSNTGELFF. Written as DNA, the CDR3 is TGTGCCATCAGGTCGAACACCGGGGAGCTGTTTTTT.

This chain links TRBV27 with TRBJ2-1; D is possibly TRBD2 (6 bases). The CDR3 is 13 residues long. The V gene lost 10 bases and the J gene lost 5 bases, with 15 bases spanning the gap. CDR1 MNHEY and CDR2 SMNVEV come from the germline V gene (reference sequence). In nucleotides, the CDR3 is TGTGCCACCTCCGCCGGGAGAAACAATGAGCAGTTCTTC. Residues: CATSAGRNNEQFF.

The V call is TRBV30, the J call TRBJ1-5; TRBD1 aligns across 8 bases. The CDR3 has 15 amino acids. The germline gives CDR1 GTSNPN, CDR2 SVGIG (reference sequence). V lost 0 bases, J lost 6 bases, and 7 bases stayed unmatched. CDR3 protein: CAWSVLRQGFQPQHF. The CDR3 DNA follows: TGTGCCTGGAGTGTTTTACGACAGGGGTTTCAGCCCCAGCATTTT. The variable domain in full, with the rest retrieved from reference TRBV30 and TRBJ1-5, is SQTIHQWPATLVQPVGSPLSLECTVEGTSNPNLYWYRQAAGRGLQLLFYSVGIGQISSEVPQNLSASRPQDRQFILSSKKLLLSDSGFYLCAWSVLRQGFQPQHFGDGTRLSIL.

The chain has TRBV11-3 and TRBJ2-7; 9 bases are shared with TRBD1. The CDR3 totals 14 residues. The germline V gene encodes CDR1 SGHNT and CDR2 YENEEA. V shed 5 bases and J 3 bases; nucleotides not matched to a gene: 5. CDR3 loop: CASSPTGGDYEQYF. CDR3 sequence (DNA): TGTGCCAGCAGCCCGACAGGGGGAGACTACGAGCAGTACTTC.

V gene TRBV6-5 combines with J gene TRBJ1-4, with D unresolved. V was clipped by 2 bases and J by 8 bases, with 12 bases between them. CDR3 length: 14 amino acids. Looked up from germline, CDR1 is MNHEY and CDR2 is SVGAGI. CDR3 bases: TGTGCCAGCAGTTACGCAAAGTTGGGAGAAAAACTGTTTTTT. Protein: CASSYAKLGEKLFF.

This sequence joins TRBV11-3 and TRBJ2-5; weak D call: TRBD2 (6 bases). The germline V gene has CDR1 SGHNT and CDR2 YENEEA. The CDR3 runs to 19 residues. V lost 5 bases and J 1 base, leaving 26 bases between the germline ends. CDR3 nucleotide sequence: TGTGCCAGCAGCCAAGGAGGGTGGGGAATCCCGACGACCCAAGAGACCCAGTACTTC. Translating gives CASSQGGWGIPTTQETQYF.

The chain couples TRBV7-6 to TRBJ1-6; D gene unclear. V was trimmed by 0 bases and J by 9 bases, leaving 21 bases between them. The CDR3 is 18 residues long. The V gene's germline CDR1 is SGHVS and CDR2 FNYEAQ. The CDR3 loop is CASSLAHFYTDSRSPLHF. CDR3 nucleotide sequence: TGTGCCAGCAGCTTAGCGCATTTTTATACTGACTCGCGTTCACCCCTCCACTTT.

This clone occurred once. This chain links TRBV27 with TRBJ2-1; D gene ambiguous. Trimming removed 7 bases from V and 3 bases from J, with 25 bases in between. In germline, CDR1 is MNHEY, CDR2 SMNVEV (reference sequence). This CDR3 spans 18 amino acids. CDR3 DNA sequence: TGTGCCAGCATCCCAAAGTCCTACCCAGGTAACGTCTACAATGAGCAGTTCTTC. It specifies CASIPKSYPGNVYNEQFF.

The gene calls are TRBV5-4 and TRBJ2-1; D unresolved. Trimming pared 5 bases from V and 4 bases from J, leaving 16 bases between. Germline V gene data show CDR1 as SGHNT and CDR2 as YYREEE (reference sequence). This CDR3 region has 15 residues. DNA for the CDR3: TGTGCCAGCAGACTTGGGTCATCCCCATACAATGAGCAGTTCTTC. Amino acid sequence: CASRLGSSPYNEQFF.

The chain links TRBV12-5 to TRBJ1-2; 7 nucleotides align to TRBD1. Germline CDR1 and CDR2: LGHNT and FRNRAP. The V segment lost 6 bases and the J segment 0 bases; nucleotides outside the gene matches: 10. The CDR3 length is 16 residues. The CDR3 sequence: CASGHGTDKSNYGYTF. CDR3 sequence (DNA): TGTGCTAGTGGCCACGGGACAGACAAGTCTAACTATGGCTACACCTTC.

The CDR3 DNA sequence: TGTGCCAGCAATACAGGGGGTTCCGATGGCTACACCTTC. It encodes CASNTGGSDGYTF. The V gene is TRBV2, the J gene TRBJ1-2; 8 positions agree with TRBD1. V shed 7 bases and J 6 bases; nucleotides not matched to a gene: 7. The CDR3 runs 13 residues. Per the germline V gene, CDR1 is SNHLY and CDR2 is FYNNEI.